The 4 T cell receptor beta chains in this list originate from one sample, sequenced in a study of shared clonotypes between healthy human individuals. Terminally differentiated effector memory CD45RA+ cells were excluded by CCR7 positive selection of CD45RO-negative cells. Repertoires were generated with immunoSEQ multiplex PCR, while TCRdb's copy carries only in-frame clones and drops some. The sample includes 630,000 or so clones, about 98% of them seen just once. Sequencing was done on a sample of naive CD8+ T cells sorted from blood. The origin of the receptors is a man aged 30 to 39 in good health.

The genes are TRBV29-1 and TRBJ2-7, with TRBD1 identical over 7 bases. Germline values: CDR1 SQVTM, CDR2 ANQGSEA. The ends lost 7 bases at V and 2 bases at J; junction bases unmatched: 11. The CDR3 runs to 14 residues. The CDR3 bases are TGCAGCGCCGACCTGGGACAGACTCCCTACGAGCAGTACTTC. Amino acids: CSADLGQTPYEQYF.

This rearrangement joins TRBV6-5 to TRBJ2-7; the D gene is possibly TRBD2 (6 bases). This CDR3 has 14 amino acids. Deletions cut 2 bases from V and 3 bases from J, with 11 bases between. Per germline, CDR1 MNHEY and CDR2 SVGAGI. CDR3 sequence: CASSYALGGYEQYF. CDR3 nucleotides: TGTGCCAGCAGTTACGCCTTGGGGGGCTACGAGCAGTACTTC.

The chain uses TRBV7-9 and TRBJ2-1, with 10 bases that match TRBD1. With 6 bases clipped from V and 8 bases from J, the junction kept 7 bases outside the gene matches. Germline-derived CDR1 and CDR2 are SEHNR and FQNEAQ (reference sequence). CDR3 length: 14 amino acids. The CDR3 protein is CASRTTGGLDEQFF. The CDR3 bases are TGTGCCAGCAGGACGACAGGGGGCTTGGATGAGCAGTTCTTC.

The chain recombines TRBV29-1 with TRBJ2-1; D is unclear. The CDR3 runs 12 residues. CDR1 SQVTM and CDR2 ANQGSEA come from the germline V gene. V was cut by 3 bases and J by 10 bases, with 13 bases left in between. In DNA, the CDR3 is TGCAGCGTTGATACAGTGGGCAGGGAGCAGTTCTTC. This codes for CSVDTVGREQFF.